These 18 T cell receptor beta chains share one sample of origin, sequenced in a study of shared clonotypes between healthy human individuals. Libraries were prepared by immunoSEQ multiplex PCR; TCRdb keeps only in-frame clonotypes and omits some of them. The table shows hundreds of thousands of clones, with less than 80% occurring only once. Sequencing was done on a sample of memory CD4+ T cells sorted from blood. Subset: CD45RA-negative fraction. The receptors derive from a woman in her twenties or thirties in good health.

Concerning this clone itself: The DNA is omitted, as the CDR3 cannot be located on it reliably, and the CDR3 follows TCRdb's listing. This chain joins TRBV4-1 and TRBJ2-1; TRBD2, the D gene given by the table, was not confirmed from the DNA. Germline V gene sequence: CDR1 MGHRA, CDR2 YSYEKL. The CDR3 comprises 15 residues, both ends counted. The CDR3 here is CASSRVASGTPGMLF.

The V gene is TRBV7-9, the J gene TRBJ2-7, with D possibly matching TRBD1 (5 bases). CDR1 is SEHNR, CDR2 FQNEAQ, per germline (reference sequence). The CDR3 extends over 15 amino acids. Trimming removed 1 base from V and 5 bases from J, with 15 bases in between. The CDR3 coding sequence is TGTGCCAGCAGCTTAGGCGGCCAGGGTAGGCACGAGCAGTACTTC. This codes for CASSLGGQGRHEQYF.

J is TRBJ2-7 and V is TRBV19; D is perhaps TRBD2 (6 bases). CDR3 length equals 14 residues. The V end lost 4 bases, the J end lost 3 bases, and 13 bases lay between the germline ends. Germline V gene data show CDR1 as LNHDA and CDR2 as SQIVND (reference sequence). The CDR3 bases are TGTGCCAGTAGTACCCGGGAGAGATTCTACGAGCAGTACTTC. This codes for CASSTRERFYEQYF.

The CDR3 protein is CASSIQGEGAEAFF. The CDR3 nucleotides read TGTGCCAGCAGCATCCAGGGGGAAGGGGCTGAAGCTTTCTTT. This chain uses TRBV21-1 with TRBJ1-1; the D segment call TRBD1 is taken from the table without a DNA check. TRBV21-1 represents a pseudogene. The CDR3 is 14 amino acids.

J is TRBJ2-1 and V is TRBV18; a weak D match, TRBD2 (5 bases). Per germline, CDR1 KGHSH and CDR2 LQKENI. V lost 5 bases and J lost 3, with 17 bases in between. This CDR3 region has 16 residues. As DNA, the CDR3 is TGTGCCAGCTCAGGAAGGACTGGACGAGACTACAATGAGCAGTTCTTC. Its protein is CASSGRTGRDYNEQFF.

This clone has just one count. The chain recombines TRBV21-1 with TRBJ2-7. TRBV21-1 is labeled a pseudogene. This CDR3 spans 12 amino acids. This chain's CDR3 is CASSKDRYEQYF. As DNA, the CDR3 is TGTGCCAGCAGCAAAGACCGTTACGAGCAGTACTTC.

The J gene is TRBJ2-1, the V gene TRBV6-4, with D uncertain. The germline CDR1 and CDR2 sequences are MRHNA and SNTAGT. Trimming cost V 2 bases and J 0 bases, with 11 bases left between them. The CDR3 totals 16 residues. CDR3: CASSDIVRSSYNEQFF. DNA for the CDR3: TGTGCCAGCAGTGACATCGTACGTAGCTCCTACAATGAGCAGTTCTTC.

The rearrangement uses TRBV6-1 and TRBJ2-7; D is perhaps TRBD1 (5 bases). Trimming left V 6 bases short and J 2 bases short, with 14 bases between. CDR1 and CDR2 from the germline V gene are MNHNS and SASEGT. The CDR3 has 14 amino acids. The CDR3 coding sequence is TGTGCCAGCAGCTCGGACATTTCCACCTACGAGCAGTACTTC. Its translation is CASSSDISTYEQYF.

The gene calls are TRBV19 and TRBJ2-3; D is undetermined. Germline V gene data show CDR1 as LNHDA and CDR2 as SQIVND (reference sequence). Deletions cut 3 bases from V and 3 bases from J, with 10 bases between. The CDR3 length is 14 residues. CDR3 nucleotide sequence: TGTGCCAGTAGTATTGATTCTGGGACAGATACGCAGTATTTT. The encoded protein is CASSIDSGTDTQYF.

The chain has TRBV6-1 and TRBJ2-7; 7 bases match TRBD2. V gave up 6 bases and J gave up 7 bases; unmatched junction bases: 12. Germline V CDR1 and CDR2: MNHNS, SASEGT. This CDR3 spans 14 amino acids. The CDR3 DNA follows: TGTGCCAGCAGCGATTCTAGCGGTAGACGGGAGCAGTACTTC. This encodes CASSDSSGRREQYF.

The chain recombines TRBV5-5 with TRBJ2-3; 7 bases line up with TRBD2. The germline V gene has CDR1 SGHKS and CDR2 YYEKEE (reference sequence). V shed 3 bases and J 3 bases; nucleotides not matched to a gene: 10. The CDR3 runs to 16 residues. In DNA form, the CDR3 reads TGTGCCAGCAGCTCACGGGGGGAGATGGTGACAGATACGCAGTATTTT. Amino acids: CASSSRGEMVTDTQYF.

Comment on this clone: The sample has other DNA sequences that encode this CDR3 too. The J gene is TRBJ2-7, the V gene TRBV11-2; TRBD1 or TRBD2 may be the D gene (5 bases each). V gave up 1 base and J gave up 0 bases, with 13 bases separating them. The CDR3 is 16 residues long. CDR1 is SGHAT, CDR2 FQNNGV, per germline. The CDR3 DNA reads TGTGCCAGCAGCTTAGTGGGGACCGTTAGCTCCTACGAGCAGTACTTC. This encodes CASSLVGTVSSYEQYF.

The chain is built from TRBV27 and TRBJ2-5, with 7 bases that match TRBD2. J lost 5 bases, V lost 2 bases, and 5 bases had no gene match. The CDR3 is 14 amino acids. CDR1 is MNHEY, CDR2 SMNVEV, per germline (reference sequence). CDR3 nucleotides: TGTGCCAGCAGTTTAAGGCGGGAGAGGGAGACCCAGTACTTC. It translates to CASSLRRERETQYF.

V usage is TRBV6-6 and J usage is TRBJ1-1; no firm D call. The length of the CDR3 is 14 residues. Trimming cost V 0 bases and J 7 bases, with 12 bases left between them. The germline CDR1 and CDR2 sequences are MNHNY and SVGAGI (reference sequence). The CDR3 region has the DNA TGTGCCAGCAGTTACTCGAATAATGCCCTTGAAGCTTTCTTT. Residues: CASSYSNNALEAFF.

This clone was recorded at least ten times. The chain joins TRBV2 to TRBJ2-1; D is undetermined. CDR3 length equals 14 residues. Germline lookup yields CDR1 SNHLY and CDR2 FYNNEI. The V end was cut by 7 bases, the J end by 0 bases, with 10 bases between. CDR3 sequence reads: CASNRASSYNEQFF. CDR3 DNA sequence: TGTGCCAGCAACCGTGCGAGCTCCTACAATGAGCAGTTCTTC.

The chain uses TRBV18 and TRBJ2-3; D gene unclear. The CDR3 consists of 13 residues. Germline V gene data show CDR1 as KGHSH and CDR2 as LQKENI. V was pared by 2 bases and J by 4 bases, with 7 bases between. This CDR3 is CASSPSTADTQYF. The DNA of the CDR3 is TGTGCCAGCTCACCATCTACCGCAGATACGCAGTATTTT.

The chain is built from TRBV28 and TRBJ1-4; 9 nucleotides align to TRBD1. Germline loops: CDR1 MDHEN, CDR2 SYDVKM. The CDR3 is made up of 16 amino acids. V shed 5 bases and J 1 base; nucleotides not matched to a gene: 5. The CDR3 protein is CASSPPGQGTNEKLFF. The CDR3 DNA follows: TGTGCCAGCAGTCCACCGGGACAGGGAACTAATGAAAAACTGTTTTTT.

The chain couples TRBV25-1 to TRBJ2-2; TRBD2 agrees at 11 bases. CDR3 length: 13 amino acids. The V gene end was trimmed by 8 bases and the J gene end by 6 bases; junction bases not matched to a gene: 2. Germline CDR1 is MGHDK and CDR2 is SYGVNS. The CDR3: CASRTSGSGELFF. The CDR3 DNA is TGTGCCAGCCGGACTAGCGGGTCCGGGGAGCTGTTTTTT.